These 19 T cell receptor beta chains were sequenced from one sample in a study of T cell repertoires in cytomegalovirus infection. TCRdb ran MiXCR on the reads and lists one entry per CDR3 protein. The table includes around 350,000 distinct CDR3 sequences, about a sixth detected once. Source material: PBMCs. The receptors were sampled from a human donor in good health (CMV status not recorded). Some clones in this sample may be carry-over from other donors' samples.

This clonotype was picked up many times. This rearrangement joins TRBV7-2 to TRBJ2-7; 8 nucleotides agree with TRBD2. The CDR3 covers 15 residues. Unmatched junction bases numbered 5, after V lost 2 bases and J lost 2 bases. Germline CDR1 and CDR2: SGHTA and FQGNSA. This chain's CDR3 is CASSLTPGGTYEQYF. The CDR3 DNA is TGTGCCAGCAGCTTAACTCCGGGAGGGACCTACGAGCAGTACTTC.

The V call is TRBV12-3 or TRBV12-4, the J call TRBJ1-1, with a possible D match to TRBD1 (5 bases). V gave up 2 bases and J gave up 6 bases, with 7 bases separating them. The CDR3 is made up of 12 amino acids. CDR3 sequence (DNA): TGTGCCAGCAGTTTACGCAGGGCTGAAGCTTTCTTT. Protein: CASSLRRAEAFF.

This clonotype was observed a handful of times. This chain uses TRBV3-1 with TRBJ1-1; the D gene is possibly TRBD1 (5 bases). V was pared by 6 bases and J by 4 bases, with 15 bases between. This CDR3 spans 14 amino acids. Germline-derived CDR1 and CDR2 are LGHDT and YNNKEL (reference sequence). This chain's CDR3 is CASRPMGGSTEAFF. CDR3 nucleotides: TGTGCCAGCAGACCTATGGGGGGTTCCACTGAAGCTTTCTTT.

This clonotype was seen ten or more times. The chain employs TRBV7-2 and TRBJ1-2, with 7 bases fitting TRBD1. Losses at the gene ends were 2 bases for V and 2 bases for J; bases not matched to a gene: 5. Germline lookup yields CDR1 SGHTA and CDR2 FQGNSA. This CDR3 has 15 residues. The CDR3 loop reads CASSLRTGPNYGYTF. The CDR3 region has the DNA TGTGCCAGCAGCTTAAGGACAGGACCCAACTATGGCTACACCTTC.

This clonotype was detected only a few times. This rearrangement joins TRBV6-1 to TRBJ1-1; D perhaps matches TRBD1 (6 bases). Trimming left V 6 bases short and J 5 bases short, with 16 bases between. The germline V gene has CDR1 MNHNS and CDR2 SASEGT. This CDR3 is 14 amino acids long. In DNA, the CDR3 is TGTGCCAGCAGGAACAGGGCCGGGGGAACTGAAGCTTTCTTT. Protein: CASRNRAGGTEAFF.

J is TRBJ2-7 and V is TRBV6-5, with D tentatively TRBD2 (5 bases). Germline lookup yields CDR1 MNHEY and CDR2 SVGAGI. Trimming removed 0 bases from V and 1 base from J, with 7 bases in between. This CDR3 is built from 14 residues. The CDR3: CASSYSWESYEQYF. The CDR3 DNA reads TGTGCCAGCAGTTACTCGTGGGAGTCCTACGAGCAGTACTTC.

The sample holds many counts of this clonotype. The V gene is TRBV7-2, the J gene TRBJ2-2; D unresolved. CDR3 length: 15 amino acids. V was shortened by 2 bases and J by 3 bases, with 10 bases between the two germline ends. Germline CDR1 SGHTA, CDR2 FQGNSA. The CDR3 DNA follows: TGTGCCAGCAGCTTACTAGGGTCGGACACCGGGGAGCTGTTTTTT. Its translation is CASSLLGSDTGELFF.

Points on this clonotype: Just one base apart from a much larger clone, this may be a read error. The J gene is TRBJ2-2, the V gene TRBV12-3 or TRBV12-4; possible D gene TRBD2, 6 bases. The CDR3 sequence is 15 residues long. In DNA, the CDR3 is TGTGCCAGCAGTCGGGCGGGGCAGAACACCGGGGAGCTGTGTTTT. Translation gives CASSRAGQNTGELCF.

There are a few counts of this clonotype. The chain couples TRBV12-3 or TRBV12-4 to TRBJ1-6; possibly TRBD1 for D (5 bases). The CDR3 is made up of 13 amino acids. The V gene lost 6 bases and the J gene lost 7 bases, with 10 bases spanning the gap. This CDR3 is CASSRVDNSPLHF. The CDR3 DNA reads TGTGCCAGCAGCAGGGTAGACAATTCACCCCTCCACTTT.

This clonotype came up many times. The CDR3 nucleotides are TGTGCCAGCAGCCTTGGACGGATTAACTATGGCTACACCTTC. This codes for CASSLGRINYGYTF. J is TRBJ1-2 and V is TRBV7-2; no clear D gene. V gave up 5 bases and J gave up 1 base, with 11 bases separating them. Germline-derived CDR1 and CDR2 are SGHTA and FQGNSA. The CDR3 extends over 14 amino acids. Based on the CDR3 plus reference TRBV7-2 and TRBJ1-2, the full variable domain is GAGVSQSPSNKVTEKGKDVELRCDPISGHTALYWYRQSLGQGLEFLIYFQGNSAPDKSGLPSDRFSAERTGGSVSTLTIQRTQQEDSAVYLCASSLGRINYGYTFGSGTRLTVV.

This chain links TRBV18 with TRBJ2-7; maybe TRBD2 (5 bases). V was trimmed by 4 bases and J by 3 bases, leaving 16 bases between them. The germline CDR1 and CDR2 sequences are KGHSH and LQKENI. CDR3 length: 15 residues. The CDR3 DNA sequence: TGTGCCAGCTCACGTGTCGCTAGCCGTAACTACGAGCAGTACTTC. Encoded protein: CASSRVASRNYEQYF. Filled out from reference TRBV18 and TRBJ2-7, the complete variable domain reads NAGVMQNPRHLVRRRGQEARLRCSPMKGHSHVYWYRQLPEEGLKFMVYLQKENIIDESGMPKERFSAEFPKEGPSILRIQQVVRGDSAAYFCASSRVASRNYEQYFGPGTRLTVT.

CDR3 nucleotides: TGTGCCAGCAGCATAACAGGGGTGGTTTTCTACGAGCAGTACTTC. Its protein is CASSITGVVFYEQYF. The rearrangement joins TRBV5-4 to TRBJ2-7, with 7 nucleotides matching TRBD1. In germline, CDR1 is SGHNT, CDR2 YYREEE (reference sequence). This CDR3 contains 15 residues. Trimming removed 4 bases from V and 3 bases from J; junction bases left unmatched: 10.

This clonotype showed up many times. The chain carries TRBV7-9 and TRBJ2-7, with D possibly matching TRBD2 (6 bases). Germline V gene data show CDR1 as SEHNR and CDR2 as FQNEAQ (reference sequence). Trimming took 6 bases from V and 2 from J, leaving 11 bases between them. This CDR3 is built from 13 residues. CDR3: CASRASGAYEQYF. In DNA form, the CDR3 reads TGTGCCAGCAGAGCCTCGGGAGCCTACGAGCAGTACTTC.

This clonotype appeared many times. The chain is built from TRBV7-2 and TRBJ2-5, with 7 bases matching TRBD1. The CDR3 contains 12 residues. V lost 3 bases to trimming and J lost 7 bases; unmatched junction nucleotides: 2. From germline, CDR1 is SGHTA and CDR2 FQGNSA. The CDR3 coding sequence is TGTGCCAGCAGCTTGACAGGGATGACCCAGTACTTC. Translating gives CASSLTGMTQYF. Complete variable domain (other parts from reference TRBV7-2 and TRBJ2-5): GAGVSQSPSNKVTEKGKDVELRCDPISGHTALYWYRQSLGQGLEFLIYFQGNSAPDKSGLPSDRFSAERTGGSVSTLTIQRTQQEDSAVYLCASSLTGMTQYFGPGTRLLVL.

This clonotype has at least ten counts. The chain is built from TRBV7-2 and TRBJ1-1, with D hard to call. The CDR3 runs to 15 residues. In germline, CDR1 is SGHTA, CDR2 FQGNSA. V dropped 1 base and J dropped 4 bases, with 13 bases sitting between them. For the CDR3, the DNA is TGTGCCAGCAGCTTAGATGTCGGACGTCCCACTGAAGCTTTCTTT. Its protein product is CASSLDVGRPTEAFF.

The rearrangement joins TRBV4-1 to TRBJ1-3, with 7 bases aligning to TRBD1. J gave up 1 base and V 0 bases, and 6 bases lay outside the gene matches. Germline CDR1 MGHRA, CDR2 YSYEKL. This CDR3 is built from 17 residues. This chain's CDR3 is CASSQDWGQSSGNTIYF. The CDR3 region has the DNA TGCGCCAGCAGCCAAGATTGGGGACAGAGTTCTGGAAACACCATATATTTT.

The chain recombines TRBV7-9 with TRBJ1-4; tentative D call: TRBD1 (5 bases). V was clipped by 10 bases and J by 0 bases, with 12 bases between them. Germline loops: CDR1 SEHNR, CDR2 FQNEAQ (reference sequence). This CDR3 contains 14 residues. The DNA for the CDR3 is TGTGCCACCCCCGGGGACCCAACTAATGAAAAACTGTTTTTT. Its protein product is CATPGDPTNEKLFF.

Ten or more counts support this clonotype. The chain couples TRBV7-9 to TRBJ2-1; no clear D gene. Per the germline V gene, CDR1 is SEHNR and CDR2 is FQNEAQ (reference sequence). The CDR3 extends over 16 amino acids. Between the trimmed V and J ends, which lost 0 bases and 8 bases, there was a span of 17 bases. The CDR3 region is CASSLAQTIFGDEQFF. Here the CDR3 DNA reads TGTGCCAGCAGCTTAGCACAGACCATCTTCGGCGATGAGCAGTTCTTC.

This clonotype was seen a single time. This sequence may be a read error, since a much larger clone differs from it by one base. This chain joins TRBV12-3 or TRBV12-4 and TRBJ2-3; D tentatively reads TRBD1 or TRBD2 (5 bases each). Trimming took off 8 bases at V and 0 bases at J, with 15 bases between the two ends. The CDR3 sequence is 15 residues long. CDR3: CASGLWGSSTDTQYF. The CDR3 DNA follows: TGTGCCAGCGGATTGTGGGGGTCGAGCACAGATACGCAGTATTTT.